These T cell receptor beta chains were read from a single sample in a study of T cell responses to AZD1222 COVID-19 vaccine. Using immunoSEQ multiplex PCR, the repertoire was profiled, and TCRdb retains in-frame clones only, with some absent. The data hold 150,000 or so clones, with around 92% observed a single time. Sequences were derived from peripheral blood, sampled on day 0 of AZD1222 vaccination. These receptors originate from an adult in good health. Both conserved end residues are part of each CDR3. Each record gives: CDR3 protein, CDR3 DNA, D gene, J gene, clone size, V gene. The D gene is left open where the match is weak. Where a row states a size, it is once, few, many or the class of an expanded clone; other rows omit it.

CARESTGGGNQPQHF	TGTGCCAGAGAGTCCACAGGGGGCGGGAATCAGCCCCAGCATTTT	TRBD1	TRBJ1-5	once	TRBV6-5
CASSFRWQGTEAFF	TGTGCCAGCAGTTTCCGATGGCAGGGCACTGAAGCTTTCTTT	NA	TRBJ1-1	NA	TRBV27
CASSWATGDSGNTIYF	TGTGCCAGCAGCTGGGCGACAGGGGACTCTGGAAACACCATATATTTT	TRBD1	TRBJ1-3	NA	TRBV2
CASSFRGSHGYTF	TGTGCCAGCAGTTTCAGGGGCAGTCATGGCTACACCTTC	NA	TRBJ1-2	NA	TRBV27
CASSLGAEAFF	TGTGCCAGCAGCTTGGGGGCTGAAGCTTTCTTT	NA	TRBJ1-1	NA	TRBV5-4
CAITQYEKLFF	TGTGCCATCACACAGTATGAAAAACTGTTTTTT	NA	TRBJ1-4	NA	TRBV12-3/TRBV12-4
CASSFGLASHNEQFF	TGTGCCAGCAGCTTCGGATTAGCATCCCACAATGAGCAGTTCTTC	NA	TRBJ2-1	NA	TRBV7-3
CASSQDAGLSSYNSPLHF	TGCGCCAGCAGCCAAGATGCGGGACTGAGCTCCTATAATTCACCCCTCCACTTT	NA	TRBJ1-6	NA	TRBV4-3
CASSLGAGNEKLFF	TGTGCCAGCAGTCTGGGGGCGGGTAATGAAAAACTGTTTTTT	NA	TRBJ1-4	few	TRBV27
CASSDSMQGEQYF	TGTGCCAGCAGTGACTCAATGCAGGGTGAACAGTACTTC	NA	TRBJ2-7	few	TRBV6-4
CASSFIIWEGIQETQYF	TGTGCCAGCAGCTTCATTATCTGGGAAGGTATCCAAGAGACCCAGTACTTC	NA	TRBJ2-5	NA	TRBV7-3
CASSLTGDTTNYGYTF	TGTGCCAGCAGCTTGACAGGGGACACTACTAACTATGGCTACACCTTC	TRBD1	TRBJ1-2	NA	TRBV7-9
CASSQERGSYEQYF	TGTGCCAGCAGCCAAGAACGGGGATCCTACGAGCAGTACTTC	NA	TRBJ2-7	NA	TRBV3-1/TRBV3-2
CASSPVAVSYNEQFF	TGTGCCAGCAGCCCAGTAGCGGTATCCTACAATGAGCAGTTCTTC	NA	TRBJ2-1	NA	TRBV5-4
CASSSTVDEKLFF	TGTGCCAGCAGCTCGACAGTAGATGAAAAACTGTTTTTT	NA	TRBJ1-4	NA	TRBV28
CASSAPGGRSTDTQYF	TGTGCCAGCAGCGCTCCCGGCGGCCGTAGCACAGATACGCAGTATTTT	NA	TRBJ2-3	NA	TRBV5-5
CASSLVGGTGLAGELFF	TGTGCCAGCAGCTTAGTGGGCGGGACCGGATTGGCCGGGGAGCTGTTTTTT	NA	TRBJ2-2	NA	TRBV7-6
CASSLQGQATEAFF	TGTGCCAGTAGCCTTCAAGGACAGGCCACTGAAGCTTTCTTT	TRBD1	TRBJ1-1	NA	TRBV19
CASSLALNQPQHF	TGTGCCAGCAGCTTAGCCCTTAATCAGCCCCAGCATTTT	NA	TRBJ1-5	NA	TRBV11-2
CASSRSGTSGGSTDTQYF	TGCGCCAGCAGCCGCTCCGGGACTAGCGGGGGTAGCACAGATACGCAGTATTTT	TRBD2	TRBJ2-3	NA	TRBV4-1
CASRGGTSDNEQFF	TGTGCCAGTAGGGGCGGGACTAGCGACAATGAGCAGTTCTTC	TRBD2	TRBJ2-1	NA	TRBV19
CASSFSTVGSF	TGTGCCAGCAGCTTTTCGACAGTTGGATCGTTC	NA	TRBJ1-2	NA	TRBV11-2
CASSLPPGSTRSEQYF	TGTGCCAGCTCACTCCCCCCGGGTTCAACACGAAGCGAGCAGTACTTC	NA	TRBJ2-7	NA	TRBV18
CASSLGTDYGYTF	TGTGCCAGCAGCTTGGGGACGGACTATGGCTACACCTTC	NA	TRBJ1-2	NA	TRBV5-4
CASSLGLAGGSYNEQFF	TGCGCCAGCAGCTTGGGGTTAGCGGGGGGTTCCTACAATGAGCAGTTCTTC	TRBD2	TRBJ2-1	NA	TRBV5-1
CASRNQGVDYGYTF	TGTGCCAGCAGGAATCAGGGGGTCGACTATGGCTACACCTTC	TRBD1	TRBJ1-2	NA	TRBV28
CASSSNEQFF	TGTGCCAGCAGCAGCAATGAGCAGTTCTTC	NA	TRBJ2-1	NA	TRBV3-1/TRBV3-2